This TCR beta chain was recovered during a study of Graves' ophthalmopathy and Graves' hyperthyroidism. Study in general: Where ophthalmopathy was absent within 18 months of follow-up, hyperthyroidism was stable. Study outcomes and limitations: Blood samples also showed most expanded thyroid clonotypes exceeding 0.001 frequency. Ophthalmopathy progression was predicted by the model at less than 71% sensitivity and approximately 72% specificity.

Per germline, CDR1 SEHNR and CDR2 FQNEAQ (reference sequence). The CDR3 runs 13 residues. Amplification of TCR beta CDR3 regions used RNA transcripts. After a first-round RT-PCR with HTBI primers, a second-round multiplex PCR was run. TCRdb ran MiXCR on the multiplex PCR reads and lists one entry per CDR3 protein. The table records about 550,000 distinct CDR3 sequences, under 40% of them present only once. Comments on this clonotype: The target antigen is unknown. A much bigger clone sits one base away, suggesting this may be a read error.

J is TRBJ1-2 and V is TRBV7-9, with TRBD1 matching 7 bases. What was sequenced was peripheral blood or thyroid tissue (not recorded which). The clonotype originates from an adult man with Graves' hyperthyroidism. CDR3 region: CASSLAQGFGCTF. The CDR3, as DNA: TGTGCCAGCAGCTTAGCACAGGGGTTTGGCTGCACCTTC.